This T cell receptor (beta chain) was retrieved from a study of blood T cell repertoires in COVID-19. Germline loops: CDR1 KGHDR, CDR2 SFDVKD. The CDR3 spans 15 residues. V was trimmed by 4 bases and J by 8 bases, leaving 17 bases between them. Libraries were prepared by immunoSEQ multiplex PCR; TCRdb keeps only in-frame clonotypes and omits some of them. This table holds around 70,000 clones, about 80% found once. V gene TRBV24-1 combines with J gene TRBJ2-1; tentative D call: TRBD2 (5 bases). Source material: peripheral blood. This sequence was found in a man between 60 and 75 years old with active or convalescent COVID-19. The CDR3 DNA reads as TGTGCCACCAGTGAAAGGGTTGGGAGTATCGATGAGCAGTTCTTC. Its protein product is CATSERVGSIDEQFF.